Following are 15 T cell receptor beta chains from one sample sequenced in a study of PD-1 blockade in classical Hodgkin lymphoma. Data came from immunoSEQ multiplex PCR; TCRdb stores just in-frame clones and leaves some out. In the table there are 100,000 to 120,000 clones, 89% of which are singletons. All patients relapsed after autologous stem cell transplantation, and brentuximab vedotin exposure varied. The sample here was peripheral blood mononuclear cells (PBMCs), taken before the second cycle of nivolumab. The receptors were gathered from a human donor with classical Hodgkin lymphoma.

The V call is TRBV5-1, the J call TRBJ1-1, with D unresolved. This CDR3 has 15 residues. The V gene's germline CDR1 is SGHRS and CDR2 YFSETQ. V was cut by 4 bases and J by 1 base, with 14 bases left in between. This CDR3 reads CASSSLGGKNTEAFF. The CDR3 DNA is TGCGCCAGCAGCAGCTTGGGCGGGAAGAACACTGAAGCTTTCTTT.

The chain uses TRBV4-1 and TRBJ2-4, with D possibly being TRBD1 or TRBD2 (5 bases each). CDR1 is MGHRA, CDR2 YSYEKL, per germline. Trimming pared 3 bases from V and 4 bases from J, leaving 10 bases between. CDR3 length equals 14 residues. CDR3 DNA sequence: TGCGCCAGCAGCCACCGGGGCGCTAAAAACATTCAGTACTTC. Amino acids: CASSHRGAKNIQYF.

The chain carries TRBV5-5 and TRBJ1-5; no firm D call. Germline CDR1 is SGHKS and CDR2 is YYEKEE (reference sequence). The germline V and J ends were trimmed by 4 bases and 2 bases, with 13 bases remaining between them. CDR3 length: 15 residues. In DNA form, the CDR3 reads TGTGCCAGCAGCCTAACTAACATTGGCAATCAGCCCCAGCATTTT. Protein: CASSLTNIGNQPQHF.

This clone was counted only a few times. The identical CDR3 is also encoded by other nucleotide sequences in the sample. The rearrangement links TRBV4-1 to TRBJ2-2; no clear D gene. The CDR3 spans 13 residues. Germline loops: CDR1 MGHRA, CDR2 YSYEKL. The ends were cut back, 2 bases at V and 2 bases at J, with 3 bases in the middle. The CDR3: CASSQTNTGELFF. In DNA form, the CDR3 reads TGCGCCAGCAGCCAAACAAACACCGGGGAGCTGTTTTTT.

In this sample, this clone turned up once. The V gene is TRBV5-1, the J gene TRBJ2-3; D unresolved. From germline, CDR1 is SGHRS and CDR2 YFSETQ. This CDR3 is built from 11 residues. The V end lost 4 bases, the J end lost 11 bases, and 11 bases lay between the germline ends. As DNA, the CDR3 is TGCGCCAGCAGCCACTTTACCGGGCAGTATTTT. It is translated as CASSHFTGQYF.

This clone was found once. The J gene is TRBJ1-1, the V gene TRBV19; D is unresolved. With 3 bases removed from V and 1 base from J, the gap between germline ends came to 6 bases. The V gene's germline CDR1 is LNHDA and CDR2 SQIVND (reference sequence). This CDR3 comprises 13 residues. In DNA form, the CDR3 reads TGTGCCAGTAGTATCGACGGGAACACTGAAGCTTTCTTT. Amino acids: CASSIDGNTEAFF.

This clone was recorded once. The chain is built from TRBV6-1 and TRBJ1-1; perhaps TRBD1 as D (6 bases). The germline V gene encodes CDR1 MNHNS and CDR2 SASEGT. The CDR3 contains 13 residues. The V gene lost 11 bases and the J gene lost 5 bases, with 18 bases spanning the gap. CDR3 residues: CAGAGGAWTEAFF. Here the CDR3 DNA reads TGTGCCGGGGCCGGGGGGGCATGGACTGAAGCTTTCTTT.

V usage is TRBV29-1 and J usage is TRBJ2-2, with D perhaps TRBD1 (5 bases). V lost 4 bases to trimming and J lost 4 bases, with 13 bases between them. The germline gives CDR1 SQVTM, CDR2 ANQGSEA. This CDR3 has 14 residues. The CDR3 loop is CSVVVGRVTGELFF. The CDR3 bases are TGCAGCGTTGTGGTTGGCAGGGTCACCGGGGAGCTGTTTTTT.

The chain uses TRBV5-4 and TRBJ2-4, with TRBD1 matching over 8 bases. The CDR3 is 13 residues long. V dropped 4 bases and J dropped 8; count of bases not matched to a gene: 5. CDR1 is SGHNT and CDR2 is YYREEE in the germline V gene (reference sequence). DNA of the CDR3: TGTGCCAGCAGCCTCCAGACAGGGGACATTCAGTACTTC. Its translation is CASSLQTGDIQYF.

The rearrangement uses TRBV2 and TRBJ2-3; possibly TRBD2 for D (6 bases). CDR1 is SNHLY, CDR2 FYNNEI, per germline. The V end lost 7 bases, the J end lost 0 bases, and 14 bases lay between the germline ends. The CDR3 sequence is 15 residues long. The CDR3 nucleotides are TGTGCCAGCACGGCGGGGACGGGTAGCACAGATACGCAGTATTTT. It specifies CASTAGTGSTDTQYF.

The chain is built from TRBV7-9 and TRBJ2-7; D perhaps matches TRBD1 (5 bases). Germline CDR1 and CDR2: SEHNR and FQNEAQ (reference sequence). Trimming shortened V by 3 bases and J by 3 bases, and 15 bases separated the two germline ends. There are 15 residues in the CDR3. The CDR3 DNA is TGTGCCAGCAGCTTTAGGGAAAGGGGTGGCTACGAGCAGTACTTC. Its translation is CASSFRERGGYEQYF.

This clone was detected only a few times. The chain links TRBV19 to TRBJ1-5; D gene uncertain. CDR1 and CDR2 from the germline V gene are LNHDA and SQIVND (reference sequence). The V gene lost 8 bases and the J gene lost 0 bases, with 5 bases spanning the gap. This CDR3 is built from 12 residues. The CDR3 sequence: CASAGSNQPQHF. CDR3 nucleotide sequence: TGTGCCAGTGCAGGTAGCAATCAGCCCCAGCATTTT.

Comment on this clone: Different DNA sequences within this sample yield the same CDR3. CDR3 loop: CAWSRRGNQPQHF. The CDR3 region has the DNA TGTGCCTGGAGTCGGCGCGGCAATCAGCCCCAGCATTTT. The rearrangement links TRBV30 to TRBJ1-5; no reliable D call. Looked up from germline, CDR1 is GTSNPN and CDR2 is SVGIG (reference sequence). V lost 2 bases to trimming and J lost 2 bases, with 7 bases between them. CDR3 length: 13 amino acids.

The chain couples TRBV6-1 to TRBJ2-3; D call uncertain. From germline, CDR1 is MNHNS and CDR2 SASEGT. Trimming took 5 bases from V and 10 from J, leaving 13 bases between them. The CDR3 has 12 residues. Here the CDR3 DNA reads TGTGCCAGCAGTCACCCTAGGTCACCGCAGTATTTT. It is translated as CASSHPRSPQYF.

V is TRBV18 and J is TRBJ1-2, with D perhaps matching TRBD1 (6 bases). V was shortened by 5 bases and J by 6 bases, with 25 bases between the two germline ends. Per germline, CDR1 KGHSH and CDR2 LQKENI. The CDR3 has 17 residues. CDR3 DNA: TGTGCCAGCTCATCTAACAGGGACCCCTTAATGGCAAATGGCTACACCTTC. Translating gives CASSSNRDPLMANGYTF.